Each of the 4 T cell receptor beta chains below was sequenced from the same sample in a study of blood T cells in healthy people across ages. Combining a sample-barcoded 5' primer with a J-beta primer mix, a second PCR ran for 7 to 11 cycles. TCRdb used MiXCR to reprocess the 5' RACE reads, holding one entry per CDR3 protein. The data hold some 550,000 distinct CDR3 sequences, with about 45% observed a single time. Input material: blood. These TCRs come from an elderly man in good health.

J is TRBJ2-7 and V is TRBV5-1; possible D gene TRBD1, 5 bases. Gene TRBJ2-5 matches the end of the DNA better, so the J call may be wrong. Germline V gene sequence: CDR1 SGHRS, CDR2 YFSETQ. The CDR3 runs to 12 residues. CDR3 DNA: TGCGCCAGCACCCTGCAGGGAGAGACCCAGTACTTC. It codes for CASTLQGETQYF.

Here the CDR3 reads CASSYSTGPNEQYF. Written as DNA, the CDR3 is TGTGCCAGCAGTTACTCGACAGGACCCAATGAGCAGTACTTC. The rearrangement links TRBV6-5 to TRBJ2-7; D is possibly TRBD1 (6 bases). The V end lost 0 bases, the J end lost 7 bases, and 13 bases lay between the germline ends. Germline V gene data show CDR1 as MNHEY and CDR2 as SVGAGI. This CDR3 spans 14 amino acids.

The rearrangement joins TRBV4-2 to TRBJ1-2, with D possibly matching TRBD1 (6 bases). This CDR3 comprises 16 residues. The germline V gene has CDR1 LGHNA and CDR2 YNFKEQ. V was clipped by 0 bases and J by 2 bases, with 13 bases between them. The CDR3 here is CASSQDQTGTNYGYTF. In DNA, the CDR3 is TGTGCCAGCAGCCAAGATCAAACAGGGACAAACTATGGCTACACCTTC.

This clonotype was seen repeatedly, ten times or more. This chain uses TRBV6-6 with TRBJ2-5; TRBD2 agrees at 7 bases. Per the germline V gene, CDR1 is MNHNY and CDR2 is SVGAGI (reference sequence). This CDR3 has 14 amino acids. Trimming removed 0 bases from V and 5 bases from J; junction bases left unmatched: 3. CDR3 amino acids: CASSYSGEGETQYF. In nucleotides, the CDR3 is TGTGCCAGCAGTTACTCGGGGGAGGGGGAGACCCAGTACTTC.